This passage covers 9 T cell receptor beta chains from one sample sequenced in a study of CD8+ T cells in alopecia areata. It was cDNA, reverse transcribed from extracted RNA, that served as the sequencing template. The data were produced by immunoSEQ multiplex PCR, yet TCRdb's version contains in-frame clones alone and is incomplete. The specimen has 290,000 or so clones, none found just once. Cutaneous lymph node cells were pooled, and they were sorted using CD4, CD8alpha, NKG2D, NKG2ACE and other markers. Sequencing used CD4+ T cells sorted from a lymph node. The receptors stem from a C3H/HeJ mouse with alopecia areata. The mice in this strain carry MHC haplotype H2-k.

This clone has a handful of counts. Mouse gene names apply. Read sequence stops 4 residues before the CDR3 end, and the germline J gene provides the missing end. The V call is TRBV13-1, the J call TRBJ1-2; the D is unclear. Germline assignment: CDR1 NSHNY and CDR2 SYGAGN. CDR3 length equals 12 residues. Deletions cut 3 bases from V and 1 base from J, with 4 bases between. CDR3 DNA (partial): TGTGCCAGCAGTGCAGAAAACTCC. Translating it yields CASSAENS. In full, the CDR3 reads CASSAENSDYTF.

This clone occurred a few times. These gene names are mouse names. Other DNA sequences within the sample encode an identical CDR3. This chain's CDR3 is CASSERTGGYEQYF. CDR3 DNA, as far as it was read: TGTGCCAGCAGTGAAAGGACTGGGGGCTAT. The chain couples TRBV13-1 to TRBJ2-7, with 10 bases matching TRBD2. Read data end 4 residues before the CDR3 end; the end is taken from the germline J gene. V trimming: 2 bases; J trimming: 3 bases; junction bases outside the gene matches: 2. This CDR3 comprises 14 residues. CDR1 and CDR2 from the germline V gene are NSHNY and SYGAGN.

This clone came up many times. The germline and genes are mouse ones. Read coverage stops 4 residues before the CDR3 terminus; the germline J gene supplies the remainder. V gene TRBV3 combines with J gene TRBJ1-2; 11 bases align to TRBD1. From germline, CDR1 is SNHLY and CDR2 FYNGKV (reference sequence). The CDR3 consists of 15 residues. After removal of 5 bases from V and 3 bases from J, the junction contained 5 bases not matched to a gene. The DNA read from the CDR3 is TGTGCCAGCAGCGGACAGGGGGCGCCGGACTCC. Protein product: CASSGQGAPDS. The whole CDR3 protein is CASSGQGAPDSDYTF.

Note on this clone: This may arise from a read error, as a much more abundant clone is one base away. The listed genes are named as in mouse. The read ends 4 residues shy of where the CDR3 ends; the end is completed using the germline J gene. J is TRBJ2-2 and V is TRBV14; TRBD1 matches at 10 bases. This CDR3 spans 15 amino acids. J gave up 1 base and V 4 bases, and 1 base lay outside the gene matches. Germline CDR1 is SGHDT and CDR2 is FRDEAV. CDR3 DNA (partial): TGTGCCAGCAGTCGGGACAGGGGAAACACCGGG. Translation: CASSRDRGNTG. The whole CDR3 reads CASSRDRGNTGQLYF. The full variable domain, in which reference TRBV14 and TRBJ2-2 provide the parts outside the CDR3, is EAGVTQSPRYAVLQEGQAVSFWCDPISGHDTLYWYQQPRDQGPQLLVYFRDEAVIDNSQLPSDRFSAVRPKGTNSTLKIQSAKQGDTATYLCASSRDRGNTGQLYFGEGSKLTVL.

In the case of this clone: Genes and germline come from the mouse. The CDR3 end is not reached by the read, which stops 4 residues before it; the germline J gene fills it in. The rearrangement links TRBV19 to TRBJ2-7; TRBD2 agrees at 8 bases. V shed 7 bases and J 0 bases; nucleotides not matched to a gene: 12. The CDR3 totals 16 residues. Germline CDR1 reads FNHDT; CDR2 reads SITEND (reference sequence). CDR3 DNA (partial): TGTGCCAGCGAGGGGCTCGGACTGGGTCCCTCCTAT. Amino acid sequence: CASEGLGLGPSY. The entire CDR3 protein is CASEGLGLGPSYEQYF. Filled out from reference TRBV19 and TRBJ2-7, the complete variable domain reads GGIITQTPKFLIGQEGQKLTLKCQQNFNHDTMYWYRQDSGKGLRLIYYSITENDLQKGDLSEGYDASREKKSSFSLTVTSAQKNEMAVFLCASEGLGLGPSYEQYFGPGTRLTVL.

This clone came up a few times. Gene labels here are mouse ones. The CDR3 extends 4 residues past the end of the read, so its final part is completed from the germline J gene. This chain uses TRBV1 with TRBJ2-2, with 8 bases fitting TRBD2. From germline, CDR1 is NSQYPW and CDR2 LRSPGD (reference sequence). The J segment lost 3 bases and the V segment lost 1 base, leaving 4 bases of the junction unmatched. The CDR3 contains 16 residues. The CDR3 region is CTCSAAGGKDTGQLYF. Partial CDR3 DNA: TGCACCTGCAGTGCAGCTGGGGGGAAGGACACCGGG.

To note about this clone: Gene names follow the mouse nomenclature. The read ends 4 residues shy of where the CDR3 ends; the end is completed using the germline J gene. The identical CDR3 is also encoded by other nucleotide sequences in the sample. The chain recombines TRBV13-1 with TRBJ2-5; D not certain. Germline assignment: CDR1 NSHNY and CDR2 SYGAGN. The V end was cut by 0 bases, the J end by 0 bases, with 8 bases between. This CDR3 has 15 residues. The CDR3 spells CASSDARSNQDTQYF. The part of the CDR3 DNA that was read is TGTGCCAGCAGTGATGCACGCAGTAACCAAGAC.

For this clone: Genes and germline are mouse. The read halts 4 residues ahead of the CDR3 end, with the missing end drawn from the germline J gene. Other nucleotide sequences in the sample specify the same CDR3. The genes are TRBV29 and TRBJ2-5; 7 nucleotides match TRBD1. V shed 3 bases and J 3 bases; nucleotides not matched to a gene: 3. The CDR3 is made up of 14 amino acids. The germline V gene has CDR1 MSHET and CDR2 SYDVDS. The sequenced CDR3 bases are TGTGCTAGCAGTTTGCCGGGACAGCAAGAC. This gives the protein CASSLPGQQD. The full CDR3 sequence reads CASSLPGQQDTQYF.

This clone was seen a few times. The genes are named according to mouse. This CDR3 is CASSEQGSTEVFF. Incomplete CDR3 DNA: TGTGCCAGCAGTGAGCAGGGGTCCACA. The chain is built from TRBV13-1 and TRBJ1-1; TRBD1 might be the D (6 bases). The read halts 4 residues ahead of the CDR3 end, with the missing end drawn from the germline J gene. The CDR3 runs 13 residues. Germline V gives CDR1 NSHNY, CDR2 SYGAGN. V was cut by 2 bases and J by 4 bases, with 9 bases left in between.